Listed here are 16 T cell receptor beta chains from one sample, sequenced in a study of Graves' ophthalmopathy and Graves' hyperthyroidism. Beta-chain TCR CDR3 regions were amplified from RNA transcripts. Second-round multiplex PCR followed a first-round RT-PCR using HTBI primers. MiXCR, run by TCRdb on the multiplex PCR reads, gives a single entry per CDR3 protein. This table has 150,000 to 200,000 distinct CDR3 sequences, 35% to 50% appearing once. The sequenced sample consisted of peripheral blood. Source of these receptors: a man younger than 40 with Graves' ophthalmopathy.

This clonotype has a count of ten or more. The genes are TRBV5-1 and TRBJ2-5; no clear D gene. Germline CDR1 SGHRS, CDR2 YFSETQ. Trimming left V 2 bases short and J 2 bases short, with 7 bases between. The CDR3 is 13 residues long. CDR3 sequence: CASSFGQQETQYF. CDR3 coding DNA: TGCGCCAGCAGCTTTGGGCAGCAAGAGACCCAGTACTTC.

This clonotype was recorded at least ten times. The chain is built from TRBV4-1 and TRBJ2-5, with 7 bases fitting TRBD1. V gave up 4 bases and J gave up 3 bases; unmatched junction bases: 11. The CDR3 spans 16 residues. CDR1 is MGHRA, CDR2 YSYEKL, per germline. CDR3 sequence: CASSRAPDRVEETQYF. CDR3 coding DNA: TGCGCCAGCAGCCGAGCTCCAGACAGGGTCGAAGAGACCCAGTACTTC.

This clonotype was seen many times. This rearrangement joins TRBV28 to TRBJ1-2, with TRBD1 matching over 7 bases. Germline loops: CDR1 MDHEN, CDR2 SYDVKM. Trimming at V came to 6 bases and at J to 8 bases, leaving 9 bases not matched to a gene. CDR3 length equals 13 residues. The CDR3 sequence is CASSPDRVKGYTF. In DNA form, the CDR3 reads TGTGCCAGCAGCCCCGACAGGGTAAAGGGCTACACCTTC.

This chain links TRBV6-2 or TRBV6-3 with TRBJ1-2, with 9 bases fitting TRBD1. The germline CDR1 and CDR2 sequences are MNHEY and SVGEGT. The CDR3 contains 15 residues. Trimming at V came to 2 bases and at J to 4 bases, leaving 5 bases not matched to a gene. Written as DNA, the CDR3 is TGTGCCAGCAGTTACAACACAGGGGGCAGCTATGGCTACACCTTC. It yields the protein CASSYNTGGSYGYTF.

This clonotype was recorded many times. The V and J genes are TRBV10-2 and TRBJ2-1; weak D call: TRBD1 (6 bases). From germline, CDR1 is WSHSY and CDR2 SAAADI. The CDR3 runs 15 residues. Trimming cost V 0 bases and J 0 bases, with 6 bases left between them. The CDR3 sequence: CASSESGGSYNEQFF. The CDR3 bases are TGCGCCAGCAGTGAGTCAGGGGGCTCCTACAATGAGCAGTTCTTC.

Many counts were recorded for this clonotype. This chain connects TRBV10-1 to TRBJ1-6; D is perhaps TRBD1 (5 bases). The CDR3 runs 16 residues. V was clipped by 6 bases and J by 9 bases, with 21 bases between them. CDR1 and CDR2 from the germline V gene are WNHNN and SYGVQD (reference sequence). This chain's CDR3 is CASSVGWRGRGSPLHF. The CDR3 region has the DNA TGCGCCAGCAGCGTCGGGTGGAGGGGTCGAGGTTCACCCCTCCACTTT.

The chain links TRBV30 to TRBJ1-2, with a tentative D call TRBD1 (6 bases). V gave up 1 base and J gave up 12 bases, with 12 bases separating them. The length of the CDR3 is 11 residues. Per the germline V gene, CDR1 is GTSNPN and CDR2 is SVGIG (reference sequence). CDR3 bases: TGTGCCTGGAGTGACCAGGGGTCTCACACCTTC. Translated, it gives CAWSDQGSHTF. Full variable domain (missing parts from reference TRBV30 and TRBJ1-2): SQTIHQWPATLVQPVGSPLSLECTVEGTSNPNLYWYRQAAGRGLQLLFYSVGIGQISSEVPQNLSASRPQDRQFILSSKKLLLSDSGFYLCAWSDQGSHTFGSGTRLTVV.

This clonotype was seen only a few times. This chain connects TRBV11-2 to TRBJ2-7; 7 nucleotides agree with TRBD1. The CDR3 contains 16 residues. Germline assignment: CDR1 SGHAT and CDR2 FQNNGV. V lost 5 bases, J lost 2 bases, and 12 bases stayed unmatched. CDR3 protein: CASSRTSGTEAYEQYF. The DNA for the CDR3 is TGTGCCAGCAGCCGGACCTCCGGGACAGAAGCCTACGAGCAGTACTTC. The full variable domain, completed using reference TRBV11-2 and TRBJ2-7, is EAGVAQSPRYKIIEKRQSVAFWCNPISGHATLYWYQQILGQGPKLLIQFQNNGVVDDSQLPKDRFSAERLKGVDSTLKIQPAKLEDSAVYLCASSRTSGTEAYEQYFGPGTRLTVT.

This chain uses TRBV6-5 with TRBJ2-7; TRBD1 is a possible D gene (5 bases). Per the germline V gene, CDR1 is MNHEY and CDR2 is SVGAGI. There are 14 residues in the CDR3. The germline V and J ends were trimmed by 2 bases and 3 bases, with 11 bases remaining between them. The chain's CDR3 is CASSYAQGSYEQYF. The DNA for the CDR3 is TGTGCCAGCAGTTACGCCCAGGGTAGCTACGAGCAGTACTTC.

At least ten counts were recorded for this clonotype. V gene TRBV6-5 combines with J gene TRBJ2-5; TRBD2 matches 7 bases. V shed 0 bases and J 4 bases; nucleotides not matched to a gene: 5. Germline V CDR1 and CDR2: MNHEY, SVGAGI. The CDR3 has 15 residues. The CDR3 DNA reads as TGTGCCAGCAGTTACTCTGGCGGGAGTCGAGAGACCCAGTACTTC. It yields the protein CASSYSGGSRETQYF.

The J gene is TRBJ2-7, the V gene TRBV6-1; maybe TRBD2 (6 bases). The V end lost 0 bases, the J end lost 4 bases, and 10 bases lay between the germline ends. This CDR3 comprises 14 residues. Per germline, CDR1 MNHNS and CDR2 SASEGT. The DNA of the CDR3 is TGTGCCAGCAGTGAAGCCTCGCGGGGTTACGAGCAGTACTTC. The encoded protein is CASSEASRGYEQYF.

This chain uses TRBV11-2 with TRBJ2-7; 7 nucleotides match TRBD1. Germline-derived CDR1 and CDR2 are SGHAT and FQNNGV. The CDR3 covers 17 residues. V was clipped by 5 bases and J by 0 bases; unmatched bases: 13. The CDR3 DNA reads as TGTGCCAGCAGCACAAGAACGGACAGGATGGTCTCCTACGAGCAGTACTTC. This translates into CASSTRTDRMVSYEQYF.

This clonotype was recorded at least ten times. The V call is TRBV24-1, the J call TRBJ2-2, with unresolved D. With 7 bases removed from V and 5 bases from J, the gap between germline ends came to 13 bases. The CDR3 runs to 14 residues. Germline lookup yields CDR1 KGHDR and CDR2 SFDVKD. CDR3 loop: CATRGAFETGELFF. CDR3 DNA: TGTGCCACCAGGGGTGCGTTTGAAACCGGGGAGCTGTTTTTT.

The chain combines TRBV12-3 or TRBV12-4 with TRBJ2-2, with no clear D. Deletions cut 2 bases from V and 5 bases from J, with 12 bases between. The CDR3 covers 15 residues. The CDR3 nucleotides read TGTGCCAGCAGTTTAAGGCTAGTTAGGACCGGGGAGCTGTTTTTT. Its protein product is CASSLRLVRTGELFF.

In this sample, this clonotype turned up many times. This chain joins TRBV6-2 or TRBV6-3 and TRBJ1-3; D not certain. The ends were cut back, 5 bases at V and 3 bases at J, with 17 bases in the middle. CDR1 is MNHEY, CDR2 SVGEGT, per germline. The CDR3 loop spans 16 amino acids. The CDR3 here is CASSRPTALFGNTIYF. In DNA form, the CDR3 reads TGTGCCAGCAGTCGCCCGACGGCTCTTTTTGGAAACACCATATATTTT.

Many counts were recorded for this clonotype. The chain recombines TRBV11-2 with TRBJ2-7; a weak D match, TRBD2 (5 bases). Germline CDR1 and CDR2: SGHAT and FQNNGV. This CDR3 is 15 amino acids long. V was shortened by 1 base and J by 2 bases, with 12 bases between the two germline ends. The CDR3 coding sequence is TGTGCCAGCAGCTTAGGTTCTAGCTCTCCCTACGAGCAGTACTTC. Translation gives CASSLGSSSPYEQYF.